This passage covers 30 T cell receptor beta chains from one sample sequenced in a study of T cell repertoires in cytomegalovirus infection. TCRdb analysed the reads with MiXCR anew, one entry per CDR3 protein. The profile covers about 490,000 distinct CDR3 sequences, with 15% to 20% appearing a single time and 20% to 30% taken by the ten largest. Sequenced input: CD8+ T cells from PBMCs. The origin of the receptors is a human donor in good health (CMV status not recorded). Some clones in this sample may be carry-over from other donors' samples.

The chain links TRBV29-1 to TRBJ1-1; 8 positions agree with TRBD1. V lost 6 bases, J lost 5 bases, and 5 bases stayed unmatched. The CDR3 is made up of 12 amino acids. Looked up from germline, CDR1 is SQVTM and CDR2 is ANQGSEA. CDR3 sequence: CSVWTGKTEAFF. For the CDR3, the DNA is TGCAGCGTGTGGACAGGGAAGACTGAAGCTTTCTTT. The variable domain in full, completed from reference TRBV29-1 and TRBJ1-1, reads SAVISQKPSRDICQRGTSLTIQCQVDSQVTMMFWYRQQPGQSLTLIATANQGSEATYESGFVIDKFPISRPNLTFSTLTVSNMSPEDSSIYLCSVWTGKTEAFFGQGTRLTVV.

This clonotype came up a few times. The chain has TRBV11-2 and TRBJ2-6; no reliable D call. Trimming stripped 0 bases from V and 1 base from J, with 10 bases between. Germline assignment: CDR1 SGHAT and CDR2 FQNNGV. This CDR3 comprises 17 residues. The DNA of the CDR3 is TGTGCCAGCAGCTTAGATCTTGGGGATTCTGGGGCCAACGTCCTGACTTTC. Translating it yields CASSLDLGDSGANVLTF.

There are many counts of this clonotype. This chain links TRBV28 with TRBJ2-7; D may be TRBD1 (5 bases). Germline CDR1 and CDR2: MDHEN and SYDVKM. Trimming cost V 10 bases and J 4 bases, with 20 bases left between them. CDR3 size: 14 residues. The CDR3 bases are TGTGCCACCCAAGATATTGACAGTGAGTACGAGCAGTACTTC. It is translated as CATQDIDSEYEQYF.

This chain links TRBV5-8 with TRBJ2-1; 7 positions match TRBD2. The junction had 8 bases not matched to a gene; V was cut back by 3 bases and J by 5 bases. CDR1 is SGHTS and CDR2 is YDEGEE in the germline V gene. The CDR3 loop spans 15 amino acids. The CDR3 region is CASSSREFFNNEQFF. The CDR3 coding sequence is TGTGCCAGCAGCTCGCGGGAGTTTTTTAACAATGAGCAGTTCTTC.

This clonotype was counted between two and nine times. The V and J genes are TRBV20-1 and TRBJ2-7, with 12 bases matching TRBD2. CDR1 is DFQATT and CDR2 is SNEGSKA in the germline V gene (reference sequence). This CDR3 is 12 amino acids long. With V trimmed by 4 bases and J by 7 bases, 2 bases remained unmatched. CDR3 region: CSAIGLAGEQYF. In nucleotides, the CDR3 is TGCAGTGCTATCGGACTAGCGGGAGAGCAGTACTTC.

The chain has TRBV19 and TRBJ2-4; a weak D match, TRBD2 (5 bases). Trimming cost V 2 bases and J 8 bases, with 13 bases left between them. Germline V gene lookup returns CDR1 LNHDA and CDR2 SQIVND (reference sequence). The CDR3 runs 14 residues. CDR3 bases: TGTGCCAGTAGTATAAGGTCCACAGCGGACATTCAGTACTTC. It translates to CASSIRSTADIQYF.

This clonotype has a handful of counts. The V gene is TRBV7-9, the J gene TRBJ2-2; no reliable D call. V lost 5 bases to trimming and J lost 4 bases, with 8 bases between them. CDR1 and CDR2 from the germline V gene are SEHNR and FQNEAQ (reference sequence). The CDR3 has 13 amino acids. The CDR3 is CASSRRSTGELFF. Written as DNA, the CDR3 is TGTGCCAGCAGCCGGAGAAGCACCGGGGAGCTGTTTTTT.

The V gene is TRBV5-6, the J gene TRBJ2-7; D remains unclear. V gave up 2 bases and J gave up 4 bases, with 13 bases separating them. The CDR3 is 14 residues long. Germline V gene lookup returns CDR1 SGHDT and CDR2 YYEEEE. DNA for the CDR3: TGTGCCAGCAGCTTCCAGATCCGCACATACGAGCAGTACTTC. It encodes CASSFQIRTYEQYF.

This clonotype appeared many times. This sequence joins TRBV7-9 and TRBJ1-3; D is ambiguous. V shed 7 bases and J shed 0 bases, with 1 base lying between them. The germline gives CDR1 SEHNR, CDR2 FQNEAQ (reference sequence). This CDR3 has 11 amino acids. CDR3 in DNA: TGTGCCAGCACCTCTGGAAACACCATATATTTT. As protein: CASTSGNTIYF.

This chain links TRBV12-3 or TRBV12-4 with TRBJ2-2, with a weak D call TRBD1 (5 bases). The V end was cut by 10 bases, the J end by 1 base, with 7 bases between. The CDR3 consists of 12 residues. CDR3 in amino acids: CANQGNTGELFF. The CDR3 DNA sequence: TGTGCCAACCAGGGGAACACCGGGGAGCTGTTTTTT.

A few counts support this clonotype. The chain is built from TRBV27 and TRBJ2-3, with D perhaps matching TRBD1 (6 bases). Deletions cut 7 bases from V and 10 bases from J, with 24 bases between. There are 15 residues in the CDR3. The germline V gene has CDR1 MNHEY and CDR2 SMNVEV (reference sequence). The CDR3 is CASTLRGGRKAAQYF. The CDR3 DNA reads TGTGCCAGCACCCTAAGAGGGGGAAGAAAGGCGGCGCAGTATTTT.

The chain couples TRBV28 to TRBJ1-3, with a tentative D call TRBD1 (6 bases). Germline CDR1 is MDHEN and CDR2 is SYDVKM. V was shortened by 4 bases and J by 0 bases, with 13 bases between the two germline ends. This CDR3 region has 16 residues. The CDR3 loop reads CASSSRTASSGNTIYF. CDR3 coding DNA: TGTGCCAGCAGTTCAAGGACAGCCAGCTCTGGAAACACCATATATTTT.

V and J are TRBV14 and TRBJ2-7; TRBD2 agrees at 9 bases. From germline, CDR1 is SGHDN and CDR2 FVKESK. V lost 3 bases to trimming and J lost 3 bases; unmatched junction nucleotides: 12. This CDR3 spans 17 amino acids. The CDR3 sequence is CASSQGHPSGIIYEQYF. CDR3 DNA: TGTGCCAGCAGCCAGGGCCATCCTAGCGGGATCATCTACGAGCAGTACTTC. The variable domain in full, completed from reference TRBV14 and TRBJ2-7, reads EAGVTQFPSHSVIEKGQTVTLRCDPISGHDNLYWYRRVMGKEIKFLLHFVKESKQDESGMPNNRFLAERTGGTYSTLKVQPAELEDSGVYFCASSQGHPSGIIYEQYFGPGTRLTVT.

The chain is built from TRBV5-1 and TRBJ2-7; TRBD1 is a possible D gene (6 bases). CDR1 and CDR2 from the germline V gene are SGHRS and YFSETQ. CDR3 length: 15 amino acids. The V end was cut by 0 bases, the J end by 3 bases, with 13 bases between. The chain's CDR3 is CASSLEQGISYEQYF. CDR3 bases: TGCGCCAGCAGCTTGGAACAGGGAATAAGCTACGAGCAGTACTTC.

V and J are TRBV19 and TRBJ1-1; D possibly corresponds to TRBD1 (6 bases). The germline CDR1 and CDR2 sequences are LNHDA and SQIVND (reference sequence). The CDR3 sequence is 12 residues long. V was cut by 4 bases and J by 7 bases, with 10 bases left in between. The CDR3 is CASSTTGYEAFF. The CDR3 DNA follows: TGTGCCAGTAGTACGACAGGCTATGAAGCTTTCTTT.

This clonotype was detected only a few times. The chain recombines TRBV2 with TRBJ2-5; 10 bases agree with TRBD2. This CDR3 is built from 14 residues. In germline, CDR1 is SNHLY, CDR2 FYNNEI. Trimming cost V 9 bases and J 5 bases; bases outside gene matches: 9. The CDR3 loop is CASLAGGRPETQYF. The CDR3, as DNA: TGTGCCAGTTTAGCGGGGGGCCGTCCCGAGACCCAGTACTTC. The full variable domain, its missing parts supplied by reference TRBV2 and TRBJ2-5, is EPEVTQTPSHQVTQMGQEVILRCVPISNHLYFYWYRQILGQKVEFLVSFYNNEISEKSEIFDDQFSVERPDGSNFTLKIRSTKLEDSAMYFCASLAGGRPETQYFGPGTRLLVL.

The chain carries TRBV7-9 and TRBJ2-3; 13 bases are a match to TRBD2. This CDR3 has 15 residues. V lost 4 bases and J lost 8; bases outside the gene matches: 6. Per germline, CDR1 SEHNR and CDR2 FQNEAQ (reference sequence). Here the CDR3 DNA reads TGTGCCAGCAGCTCTTTGACTAGCGGGGGGCGTACGCAGTATTTT. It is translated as CASSSLTSGGRTQYF.

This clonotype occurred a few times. This CDR3 is CASSQDQGGINEQFF. In nucleotides, the CDR3 is TGTGCCAGCAGCCAAGACCAGGGGGGAATAAATGAGCAGTTCTTC. V usage is TRBV4-2 and J usage is TRBJ2-1; D is perhaps TRBD1 (7 bases). Trimming pared 0 bases from V and 7 bases from J, leaving 13 bases between. This CDR3 is built from 15 residues. The germline CDR1 and CDR2 sequences are LGHNA and YNFKEQ.

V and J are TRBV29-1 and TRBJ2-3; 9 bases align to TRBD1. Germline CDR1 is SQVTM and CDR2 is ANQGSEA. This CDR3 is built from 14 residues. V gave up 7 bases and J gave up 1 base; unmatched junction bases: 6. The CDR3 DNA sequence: TGCAGCGGGGAGGGACAGGGAGGCACAGATACGCAGTATTTT. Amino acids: CSGEGQGGTDTQYF.

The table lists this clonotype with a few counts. The CDR3 bases are TGTGCCACCAGTGAGGACAAGAACTATGGCTACACCTTC. It codes for CATSEDKNYGYTF. The V call is TRBV24-1, the J call TRBJ1-2; a possible D gene is TRBD1 (5 bases). The germline V gene has CDR1 KGHDR and CDR2 SFDVKD. V lost 4 bases, J lost 2 bases, and 7 bases lay in between. The CDR3 runs 13 residues.

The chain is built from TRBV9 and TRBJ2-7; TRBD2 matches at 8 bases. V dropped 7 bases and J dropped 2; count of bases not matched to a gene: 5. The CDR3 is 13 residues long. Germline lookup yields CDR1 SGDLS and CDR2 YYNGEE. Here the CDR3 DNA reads TGTGCCAGCGGCCCGGGGGGGACCTACGAGCAGTACTTC. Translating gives CASGPGGTYEQYF.

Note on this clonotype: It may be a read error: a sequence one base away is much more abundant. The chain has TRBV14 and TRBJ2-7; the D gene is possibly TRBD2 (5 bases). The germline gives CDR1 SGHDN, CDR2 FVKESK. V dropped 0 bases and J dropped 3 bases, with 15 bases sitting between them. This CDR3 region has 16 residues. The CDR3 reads CASSQDLATRGYEQYF. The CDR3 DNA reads TGTGCCAGCAGCCAAGATTTAGCTACTAGAGGCTACGAGCAGTACTTC.

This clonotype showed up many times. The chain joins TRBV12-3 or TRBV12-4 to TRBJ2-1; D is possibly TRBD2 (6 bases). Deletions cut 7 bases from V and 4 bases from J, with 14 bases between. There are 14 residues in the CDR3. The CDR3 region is CASNPRLEYNEQFF. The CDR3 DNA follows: TGTGCCAGCAACCCGCGACTAGAATACAATGAGCAGTTCTTC.

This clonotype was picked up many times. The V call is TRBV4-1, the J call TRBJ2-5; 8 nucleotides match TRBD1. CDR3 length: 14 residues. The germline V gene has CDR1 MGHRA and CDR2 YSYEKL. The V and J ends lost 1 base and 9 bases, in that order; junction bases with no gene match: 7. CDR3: CASSQGQGADAQYF. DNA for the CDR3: TGCGCCAGCAGCCAAGGGCAGGGGGCGGATGCCCAGTACTTC.

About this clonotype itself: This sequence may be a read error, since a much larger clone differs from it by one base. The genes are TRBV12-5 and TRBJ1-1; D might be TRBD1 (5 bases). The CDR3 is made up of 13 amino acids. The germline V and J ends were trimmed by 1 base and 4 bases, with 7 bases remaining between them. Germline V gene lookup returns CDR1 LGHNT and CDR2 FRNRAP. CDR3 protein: CASGLGGSTEAFF. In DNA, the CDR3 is TGTGCTAGTGGTTTGGGGGGGAGCACTGAAGCTTTCTTT.

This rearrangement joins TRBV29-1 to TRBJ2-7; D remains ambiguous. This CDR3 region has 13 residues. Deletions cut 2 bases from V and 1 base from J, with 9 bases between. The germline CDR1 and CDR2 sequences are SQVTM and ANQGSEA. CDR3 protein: CSVEFGFSYEQYF. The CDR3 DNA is TGCAGCGTTGAATTCGGGTTTTCCTACGAGCAGTACTTC.

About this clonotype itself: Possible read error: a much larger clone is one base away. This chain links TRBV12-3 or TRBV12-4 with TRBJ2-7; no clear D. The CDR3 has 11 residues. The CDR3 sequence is CASRFGIEQCF. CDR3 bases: TGTGCCAGCAGGTTCGGAATAGAGCAGTGCTTC.

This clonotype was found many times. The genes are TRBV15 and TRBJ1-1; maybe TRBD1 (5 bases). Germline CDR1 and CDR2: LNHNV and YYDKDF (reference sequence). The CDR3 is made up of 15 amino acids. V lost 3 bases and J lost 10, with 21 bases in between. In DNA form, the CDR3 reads TGTGCCACCAGCAGTTACCGCTTATCTCAGGGTGGAGCTTTCTTT. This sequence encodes CATSSYRLSQGGAFF.

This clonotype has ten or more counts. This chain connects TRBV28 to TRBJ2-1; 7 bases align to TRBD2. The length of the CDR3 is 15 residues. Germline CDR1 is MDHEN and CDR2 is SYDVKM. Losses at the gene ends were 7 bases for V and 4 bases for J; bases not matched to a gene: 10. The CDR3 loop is CASTRSGRGYNEQFF. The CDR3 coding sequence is TGTGCCAGCACACGGTCGGGGAGGGGATACAATGAGCAGTTCTTC.

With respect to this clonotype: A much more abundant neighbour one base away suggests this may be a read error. CDR3 in amino acids: CASSLGTESYNEQFF. The CDR3 region has the DNA TGTGCCAGCAGCTTAGGGACAGAGTCCTACAATGAGCAGTTCTTC. The chain is built from TRBV13 and TRBJ2-1; perhaps TRBD1 as D (5 bases). The CDR3 loop spans 15 amino acids. Germline-derived CDR1 and CDR2 are PRHDT and FYEKMQ (reference sequence). V was pared by 0 bases and J by 1 base, with 7 bases between.